These 5 T cell receptor beta chains were sequenced from one sample in a study of blood T cell repertoires in COVID-19. The table came from immunoSEQ multiplex PCR; TCRdb's copy has only in-frame clones and leaves some out. This repertoire shows approximately 110,000 clones, roughly four fifths found once; its top ten account for around 10%. Material for sequencing was peripheral blood. These receptors all stem from a woman aged 70-85 years with acute or convalescent COVID-19.

The chain recombines TRBV19 with TRBJ1-2; TRBD1 matches 11 bases. J gave up 4 bases and V 10 bases, and 8 bases lay outside the gene matches. This CDR3 is 14 amino acids long. From germline, CDR1 is LNHDA and CDR2 SQIVND (reference sequence). The CDR3 spells CATSGTGGVYGYTF. The CDR3 DNA follows: TGTGCCACCAGCGGGACAGGGGGTGTCTATGGCTACACCTTC.

The chain uses TRBV6-5 and TRBJ1-2, with a tentative D call TRBD1 (5 bases). This CDR3 spans 15 amino acids. Per the germline V gene, CDR1 is MNHEY and CDR2 is SVGAGI. V was trimmed by 6 bases and J by 0 bases, leaving 14 bases between them. CDR3 in DNA: TGTGCCAGCAGACGGACAAACGAGGCTAACTATGGCTACACCTTC. Its translation is CASRRTNEANYGYTF.

This clone has just one count. The V gene is TRBV3-1 (or the pseudogene TRBV3-2), the J gene TRBJ2-7; 9 bases align to TRBD2. CDR1 and CDR2 from the germline V gene are LGHDT and YNNKEL (reference sequence). After removal of 4 bases from V and 3 bases from J, the junction contained 7 bases not matched to a gene. The CDR3 is 15 amino acids. This chain's CDR3 is CASSPAGGSIYEQYF. The CDR3 nucleotides read TGTGCCAGCAGCCCAGCGGGAGGCTCTATCTACGAGCAGTACTTC.

The gene calls are TRBV19 and TRBJ2-4, with D tentatively TRBD2 (6 bases). The V end lost 5 bases, the J end lost 0 bases, and 14 bases lay between the germline ends. Germline V gene data show CDR1 as LNHDA and CDR2 as SQIVND (reference sequence). The length of the CDR3 is 16 residues. The DNA for the CDR3 is TGTGCCAGTAGTCCGCGGGGTGTCGTAGCCAAAAACATTCAGTACTTC. Translation gives CASSPRGVVAKNIQYF.

CDR3 protein: CASTPGQGEPNYGYTF. The CDR3, as DNA: TGTGCCAGTACCCCGGGACAGGGGGAACCTAACTATGGCTACACCTTC. The chain employs TRBV19 and TRBJ1-2; 11 nucleotides line up with TRBD1. The germline CDR1 and CDR2 sequences are LNHDA and SQIVND (reference sequence). After removal of 7 bases from V and 0 bases from J, the junction contained 7 bases not matched to a gene. The CDR3 loop spans 16 amino acids.